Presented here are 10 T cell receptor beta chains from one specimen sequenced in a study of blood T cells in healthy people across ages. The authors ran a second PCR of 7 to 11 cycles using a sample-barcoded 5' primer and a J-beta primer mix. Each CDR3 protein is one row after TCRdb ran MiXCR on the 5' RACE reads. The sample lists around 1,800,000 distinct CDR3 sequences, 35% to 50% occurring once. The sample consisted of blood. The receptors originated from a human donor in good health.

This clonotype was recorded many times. CDR3 coding DNA: TGCAGTGCATCCCACCGGGGGAGCTACGAGCAGTACTTC. Amino acid sequence: CSASHRGSYEQYF. The V and J genes are TRBV20-1 and TRBJ2-7, with D possibly matching TRBD2 (6 bases). Germline-derived CDR1 and CDR2 are DFQATT and SNEGSKA (reference sequence). V was pared by 6 bases and J by 3 bases, with 15 bases between. The CDR3 loop spans 13 amino acids.

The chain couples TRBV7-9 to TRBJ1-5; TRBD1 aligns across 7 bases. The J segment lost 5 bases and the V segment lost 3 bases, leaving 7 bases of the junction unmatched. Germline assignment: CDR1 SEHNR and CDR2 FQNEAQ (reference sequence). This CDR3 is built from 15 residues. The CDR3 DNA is TGTGCCAGCAGCTTGCCACAGGGGATAGATCAGCCCCAGCATTTT. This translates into CASSLPQGIDQPQHF. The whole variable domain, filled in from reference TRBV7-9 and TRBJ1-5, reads DTGVSQNPRHKITKRGQNVTFRCDPISEHNRLYWYRQTLGQGPEFLTYFQNEAQLEKSRLLSDRFSAERPKGSFSTLEIQRTEQGDSAMYLCASSLPQGIDQPQHFGDGTRLSIL.

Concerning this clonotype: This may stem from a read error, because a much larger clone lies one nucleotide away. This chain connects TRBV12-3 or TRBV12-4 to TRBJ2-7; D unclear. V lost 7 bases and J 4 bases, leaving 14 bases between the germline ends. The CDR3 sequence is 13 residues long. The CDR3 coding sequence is TGTGCCAGCAATCCGCCCTCAAGATACGAGCAGTACTTC. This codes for CASNPPSRYEQYF.

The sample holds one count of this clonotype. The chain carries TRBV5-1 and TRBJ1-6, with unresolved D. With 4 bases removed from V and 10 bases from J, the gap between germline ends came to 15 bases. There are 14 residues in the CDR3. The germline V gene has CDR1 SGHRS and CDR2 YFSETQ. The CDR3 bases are TGCGCCAGCAGCGACGACCCAACCGGGTCACCCCTCCACTTT. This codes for CASSDDPTGSPLHF. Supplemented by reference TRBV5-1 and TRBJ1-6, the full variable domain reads KAGVTQTPRYLIKTRGQQVTLSCSPISGHRSVSWYQQTPGQGLQFLFEYFSETQRNKGNFPGRFSGRQFSNSRSEMNVSTLELGDSALYLCASSDDPTGSPLHFGNGTRLTVT.

As DNA, the CDR3 is TGTGCCAGCAGTTACCCGTACGATGAGCAGTTCTTC. Amino acid sequence: CASSYPYDEQFF. The chain has TRBV6-2 or TRBV6-3 and TRBJ2-1; D ambiguous. V dropped 2 bases and J dropped 8 bases, with 7 bases sitting between them. This CDR3 has 12 residues. Germline V lookup: CDR1 MNHEY, CDR2 SVGEGT.

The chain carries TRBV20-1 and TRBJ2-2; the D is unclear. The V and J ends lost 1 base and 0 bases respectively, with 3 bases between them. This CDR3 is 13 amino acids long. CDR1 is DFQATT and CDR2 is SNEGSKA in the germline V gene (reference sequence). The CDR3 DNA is TGCAGTGCTAGAGCACCGAACACCGGGGAGCTGTTTTTT. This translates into CSARAPNTGELFF.

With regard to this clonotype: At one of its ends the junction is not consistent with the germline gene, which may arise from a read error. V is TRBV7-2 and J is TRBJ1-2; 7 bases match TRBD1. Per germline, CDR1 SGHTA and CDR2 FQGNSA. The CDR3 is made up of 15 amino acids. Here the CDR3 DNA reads TGTGCCTGCAGCCAAACGGGGACAGCCAACTATGGCTACACCTTC. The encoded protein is CACSQTGTANYGYTF. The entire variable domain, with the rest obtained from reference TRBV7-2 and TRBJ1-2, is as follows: GAGVSQSPSNKVTEKGKDVELRCDPISGHTALYWYRQSLGQGLEFLIYFQGNSAPDKSGLPSDRFSAERTGGSVSTLTIQRTQQEDSAVYLCACSQTGTANYGYTFGSGTRLTVV.

DNA for the CDR3: TGCGCCAGCAGCTTGGAATTGGGGGGGAACTATGGCTACACCTTC. Translated, it gives CASSLELGGNYGYTF. The chain combines TRBV5-1 with TRBJ1-2, with D tentatively TRBD1 (5 bases). Trimming pared 0 bases from V and 2 bases from J, leaving 11 bases between. The CDR3 sequence is 15 residues long. Looked up from germline, CDR1 is SGHRS and CDR2 is YFSETQ.

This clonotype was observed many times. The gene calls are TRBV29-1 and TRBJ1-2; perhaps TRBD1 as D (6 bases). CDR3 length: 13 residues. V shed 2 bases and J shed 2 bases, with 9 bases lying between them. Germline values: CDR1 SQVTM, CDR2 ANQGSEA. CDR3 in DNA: TGCAGCGTTGAAAGTACAGGGAACTATGGCTACACCTTC. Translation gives CSVESTGNYGYTF. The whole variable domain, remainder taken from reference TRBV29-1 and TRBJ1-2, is SAVISQKPSRDICQRGTSLTIQCQVDSQVTMMFWYRQQPGQSLTLIATANQGSEATYESGFVIDKFPISRPNLTFSTLTVSNMSPEDSSIYLCSVESTGNYGYTFGSGTRLTVV.

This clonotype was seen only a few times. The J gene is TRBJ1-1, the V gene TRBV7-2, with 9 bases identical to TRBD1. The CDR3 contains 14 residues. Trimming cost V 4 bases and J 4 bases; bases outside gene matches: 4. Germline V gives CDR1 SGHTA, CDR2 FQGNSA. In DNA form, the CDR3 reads TGTGCCAGCAGCTGGCTGACAGGGGGCACTGAAGCTTTCTTT. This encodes CASSWLTGGTEAFF. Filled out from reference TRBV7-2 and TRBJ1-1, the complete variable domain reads GAGVSQSPSNKVTEKGKDVELRCDPISGHTALYWYRQSLGQGLEFLIYFQGNSAPDKSGLPSDRFSAERTGGSVSTLTIQRTQQEDSAVYLCASSWLTGGTEAFFGQGTRLTVV.